The clone carrying this T cell receptor (beta chain) was counted at least ten times. The target antigen is unknown. Extraction of PBMCs used under 13 ml of fresh peripheral blood. This entry belongs to a study of T cells in Graves' hyperthyroidism and ophthalmopathy. Researchers took RNA transcripts and amplified the TCR beta CDR3 regions from them. TCR CDR3 regions were first amplified by RT-PCR with HTBI primers. In TCRdb, the multiplex PCR reads were re-called with MiXCR into one record per CDR3 protein. The table records 500,000 or so distinct CDR3 sequences, around 15% of them present only once. General study findings and limits: Ophthalmopathy could be told apart from stable hyperthyroidism with a 13 V-J model. The model forecast ophthalmopathy, anticipating it by a median roughly 6.3 months before onset. The blood repertoire included most of the expanded thyroid clonotypes above 0.001.

Germline values: CDR1 SGHKS, CDR2 YYEKEE (reference sequence). V shed 4 bases and J 9 bases; nucleotides not matched to a gene: 3. The CDR3 sequence is 13 residues long. Sample: blood. The TCR comes from a woman aged 25-40 years with Graves' ophthalmopathy. V usage is TRBV5-5 and J usage is TRBJ2-1; TRBD1 aligns across 11 bases. CDR3 coding DNA: TGTGCCAGCAGCGGGACAGGGGGGTCTGAGCAGTTCTTC. Its translation: CASSGTGGSEQFF.